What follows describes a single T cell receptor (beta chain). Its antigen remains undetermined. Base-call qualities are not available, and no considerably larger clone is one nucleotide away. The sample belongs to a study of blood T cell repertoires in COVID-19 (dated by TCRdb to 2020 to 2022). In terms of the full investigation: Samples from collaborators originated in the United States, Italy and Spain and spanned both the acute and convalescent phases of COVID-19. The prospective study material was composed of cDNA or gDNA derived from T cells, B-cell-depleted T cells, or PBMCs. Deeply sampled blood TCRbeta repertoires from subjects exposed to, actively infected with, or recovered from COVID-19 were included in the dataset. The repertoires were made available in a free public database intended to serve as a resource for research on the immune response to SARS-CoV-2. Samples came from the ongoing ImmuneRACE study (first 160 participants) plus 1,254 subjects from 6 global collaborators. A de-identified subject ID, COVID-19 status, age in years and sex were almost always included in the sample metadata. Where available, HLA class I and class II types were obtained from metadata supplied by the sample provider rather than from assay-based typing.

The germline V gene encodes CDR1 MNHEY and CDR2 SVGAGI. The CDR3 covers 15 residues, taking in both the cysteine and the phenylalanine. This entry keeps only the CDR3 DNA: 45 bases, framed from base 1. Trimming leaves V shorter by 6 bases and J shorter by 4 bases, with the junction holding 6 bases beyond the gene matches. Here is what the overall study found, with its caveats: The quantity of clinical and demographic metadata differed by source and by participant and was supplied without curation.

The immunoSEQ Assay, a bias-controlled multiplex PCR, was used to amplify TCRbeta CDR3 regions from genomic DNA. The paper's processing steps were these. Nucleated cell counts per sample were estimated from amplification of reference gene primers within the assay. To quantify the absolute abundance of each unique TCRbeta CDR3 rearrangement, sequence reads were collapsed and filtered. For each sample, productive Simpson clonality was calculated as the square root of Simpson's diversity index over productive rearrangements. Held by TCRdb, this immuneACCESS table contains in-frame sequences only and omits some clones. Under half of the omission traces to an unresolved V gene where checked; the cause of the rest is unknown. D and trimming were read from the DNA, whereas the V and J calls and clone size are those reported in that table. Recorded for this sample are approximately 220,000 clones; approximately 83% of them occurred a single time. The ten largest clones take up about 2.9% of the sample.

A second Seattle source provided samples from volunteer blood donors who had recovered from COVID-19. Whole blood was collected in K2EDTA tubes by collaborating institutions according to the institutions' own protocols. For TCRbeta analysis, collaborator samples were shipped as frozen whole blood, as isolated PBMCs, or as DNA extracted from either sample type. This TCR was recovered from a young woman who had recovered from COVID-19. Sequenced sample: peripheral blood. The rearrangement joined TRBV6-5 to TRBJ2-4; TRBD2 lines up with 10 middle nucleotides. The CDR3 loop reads CASSTGLAEKNIQYF. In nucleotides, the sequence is TGTGCCAGCAGCACCGGACTAGCGGAAAAAAACATTCAGTACTTC.